A single sample is the source of the 2 T cell receptor beta chains below, sequenced in a study of blood T cell repertoires in COVID-19. Method: immunoSEQ multiplex PCR; TCRdb's copy keeps in-frame clones and lacks some. The sample has 250,000 or so clones; 91% are singletons. What was sequenced was PBMCs or T cells enriched from blood (not recorded which). These receptors came from a human donor in a cohort exposed to, infected with or recovered from COVID-19 (not recorded which). The donor label of this sample is uncertain.

The J gene is TRBJ1-5, the V gene TRBV10-3; 7 bases line up with TRBD1. Per the germline V gene, CDR1 is ENHRY and CDR2 is SYGVKD. With 7 bases clipped from V and 4 bases from J, the junction kept 4 bases outside the gene matches. CDR3 length equals 13 residues. This chain's CDR3 is CAITWDRNQPQHF. In DNA, the CDR3 is TGTGCCATCACCTGGGACAGAAATCAGCCCCAGCATTTT.

The rearrangement links TRBV5-1 to TRBJ1-4; 8 bases agree with TRBD1. The CDR3 loop spans 14 amino acids. V was clipped by 4 bases and J by 7 bases; unmatched bases: 6. Looked up from germline, CDR1 is SGHRS and CDR2 is YFSETQ. The CDR3 bases are TGCGCCAGCAGCGTTGGACAGGGCGGTGAAAAACTGTTTTTT. Translated: CASSVGQGGEKLFF. Supplemented by reference TRBV5-1 and TRBJ1-4, the full variable domain reads KAGVTQTPRYLIKTRGQQVTLSCSPISGHRSVSWYQQTPGQGLQFLFEYFSETQRNKGNFPGRFSGRQFSNSRSEMNVSTLELGDSALYLCASSVGQGGEKLFFGSGTQLSVL.